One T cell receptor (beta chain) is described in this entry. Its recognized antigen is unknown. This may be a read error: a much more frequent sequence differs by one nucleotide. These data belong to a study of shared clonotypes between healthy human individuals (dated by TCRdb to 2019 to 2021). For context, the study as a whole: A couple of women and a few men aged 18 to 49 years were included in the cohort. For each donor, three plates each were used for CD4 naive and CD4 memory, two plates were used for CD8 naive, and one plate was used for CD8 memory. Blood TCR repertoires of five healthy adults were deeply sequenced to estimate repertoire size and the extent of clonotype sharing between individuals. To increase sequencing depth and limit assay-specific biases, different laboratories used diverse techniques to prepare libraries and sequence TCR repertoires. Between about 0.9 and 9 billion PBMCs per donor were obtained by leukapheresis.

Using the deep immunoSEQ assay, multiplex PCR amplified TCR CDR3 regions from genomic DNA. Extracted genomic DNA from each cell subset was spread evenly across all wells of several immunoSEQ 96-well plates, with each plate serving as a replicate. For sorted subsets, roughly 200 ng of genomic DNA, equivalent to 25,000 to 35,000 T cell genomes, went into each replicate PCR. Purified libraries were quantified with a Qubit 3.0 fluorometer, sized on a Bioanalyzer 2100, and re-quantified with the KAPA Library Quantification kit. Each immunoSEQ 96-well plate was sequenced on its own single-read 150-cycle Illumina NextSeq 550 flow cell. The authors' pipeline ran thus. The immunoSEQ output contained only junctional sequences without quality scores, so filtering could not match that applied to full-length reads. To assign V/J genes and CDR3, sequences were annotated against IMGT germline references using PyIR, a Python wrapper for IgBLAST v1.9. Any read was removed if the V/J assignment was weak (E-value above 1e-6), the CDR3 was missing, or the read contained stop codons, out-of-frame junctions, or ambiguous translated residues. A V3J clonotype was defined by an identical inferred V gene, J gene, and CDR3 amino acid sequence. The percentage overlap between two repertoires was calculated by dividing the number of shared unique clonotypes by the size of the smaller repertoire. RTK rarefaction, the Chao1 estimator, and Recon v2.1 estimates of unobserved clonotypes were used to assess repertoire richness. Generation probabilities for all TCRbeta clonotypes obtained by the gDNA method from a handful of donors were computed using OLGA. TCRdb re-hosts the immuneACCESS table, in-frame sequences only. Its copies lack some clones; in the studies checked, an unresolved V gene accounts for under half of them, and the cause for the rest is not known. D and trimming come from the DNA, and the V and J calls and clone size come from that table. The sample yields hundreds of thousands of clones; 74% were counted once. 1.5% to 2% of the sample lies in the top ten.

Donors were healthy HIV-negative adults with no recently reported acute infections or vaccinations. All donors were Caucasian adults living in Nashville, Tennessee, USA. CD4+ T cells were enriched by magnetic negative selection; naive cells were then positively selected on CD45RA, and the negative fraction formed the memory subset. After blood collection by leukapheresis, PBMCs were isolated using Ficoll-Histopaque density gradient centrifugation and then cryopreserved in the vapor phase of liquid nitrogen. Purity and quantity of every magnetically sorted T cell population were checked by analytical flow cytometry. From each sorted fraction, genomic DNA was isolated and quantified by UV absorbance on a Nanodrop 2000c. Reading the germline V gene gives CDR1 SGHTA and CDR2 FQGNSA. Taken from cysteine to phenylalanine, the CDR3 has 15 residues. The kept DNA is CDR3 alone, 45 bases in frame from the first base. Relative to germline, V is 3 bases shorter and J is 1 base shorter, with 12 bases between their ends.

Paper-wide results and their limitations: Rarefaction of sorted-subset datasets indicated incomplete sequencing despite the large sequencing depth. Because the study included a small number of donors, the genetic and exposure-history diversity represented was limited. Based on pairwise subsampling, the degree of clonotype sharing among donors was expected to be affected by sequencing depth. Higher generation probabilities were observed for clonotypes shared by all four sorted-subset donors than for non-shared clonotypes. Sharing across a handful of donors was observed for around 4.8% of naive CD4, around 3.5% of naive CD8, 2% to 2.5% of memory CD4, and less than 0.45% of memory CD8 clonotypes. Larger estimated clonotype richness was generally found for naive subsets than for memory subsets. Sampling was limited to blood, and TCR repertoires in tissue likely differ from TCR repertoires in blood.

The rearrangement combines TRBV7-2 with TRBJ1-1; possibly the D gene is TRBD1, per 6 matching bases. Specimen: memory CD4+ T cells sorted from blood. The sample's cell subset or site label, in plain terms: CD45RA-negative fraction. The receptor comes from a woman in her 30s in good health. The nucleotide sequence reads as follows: TGTGCCAGCAGCTTTGCCGGGACACCGAACACTGAAGCTTTCTTT. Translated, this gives CASSFAGTPNTEAFF.